This TCR beta chain was observed in a study of OX40 agonist ivuxolimab in advanced cancers. Study-level findings and limits: There was clonal expansion of CD4+ and CD8+ blood T cells by week 6 at 0.1 to 3.0 mg/kg.

On this clone: As yet, its antigen is unknown.

This CDR3 has 18 amino acids. V gave up 4 bases and J gave up 8 bases; unmatched junction bases: 13. Looked up from germline, CDR1 is SGDLS and CDR2 is YYNGEE. TCRdb's copy holds only in-frame clones and misses some; the assay was immunoSEQ multiplex PCR. The repertoire has 55,000 to 80,000 clones, just over 85% of them found once; the top ten carry 2.8%. Specimen: CD4+ or CD8+ T cells sorted from blood, collected in a trial of the OX40 agonist ivuxolimab. The rearrangement joins TRBV9 to TRBJ2-3; the match to TRBD2 covers 16 bases. The clonotype comes from an adult with an advanced solid tumor such as melanoma, head and neck, liver or kidney cancer. The CDR3 sequence: CASSSGTSGGAPWITQYF. As DNA, the CDR3 is TGTGCCAGCAGCTCCGGGACTAGCGGGGGGGCCCCCTGGATTACGCAGTATTTT.